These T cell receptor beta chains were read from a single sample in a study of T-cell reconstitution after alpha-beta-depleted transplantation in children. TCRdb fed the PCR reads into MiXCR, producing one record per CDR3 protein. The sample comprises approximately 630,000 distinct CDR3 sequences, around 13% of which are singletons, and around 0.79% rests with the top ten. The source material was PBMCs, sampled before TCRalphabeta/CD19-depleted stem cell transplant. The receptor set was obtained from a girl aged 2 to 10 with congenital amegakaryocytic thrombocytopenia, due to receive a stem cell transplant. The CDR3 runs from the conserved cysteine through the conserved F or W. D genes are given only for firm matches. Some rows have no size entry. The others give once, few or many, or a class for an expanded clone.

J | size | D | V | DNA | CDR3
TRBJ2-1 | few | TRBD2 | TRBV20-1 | TGCAGTGCTAGCCACCTAGCGGGAGGGCGGGGCAATGAGCAGTTCTTC | CSASHLAGGRGNEQFF
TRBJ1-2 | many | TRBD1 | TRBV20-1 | TGCAGTGCTAGCCCACTCAGGGGACAGAGTAACTATGGCTACACCTTC | CSASPLRGQSNYGYTF
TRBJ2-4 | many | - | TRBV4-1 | TGCGCCAGCAGCTTCCGGACAACTTATCTAGCCAAAAACATTCAGTACTTC | CASSFRTTYLAKNIQYF
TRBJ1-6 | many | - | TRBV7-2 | TGTGCCAGCAGCGAAACGACATATTCACCCCTCCACTTT | CASSETTYSPLHF
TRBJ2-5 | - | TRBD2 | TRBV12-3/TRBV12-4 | TGTGCCAGCAGTTGGGGCATAGCGGGATTGGTGACCCAGTACTTC | CASSWGIAGLVTQYF
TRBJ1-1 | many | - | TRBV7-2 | TGTGCCAGCAGCTTCTCACAGAACACTGAAGCTTTCTTT | CASSFSQNTEAFF
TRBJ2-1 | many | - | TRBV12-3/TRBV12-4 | TGTGCCAGCAGTTTTTTGCGAAGCTCCTACAATGAGCAGTTCTTC | CASSFLRSSYNEQFF
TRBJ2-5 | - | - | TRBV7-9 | TGTGCCAGCAGCCTTGGATCCTATTGGGGGGAAGAGACCCAGTACTTC | CASSLGSYWGEETQYF
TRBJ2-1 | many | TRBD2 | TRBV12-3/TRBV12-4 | TGTGCCAGCAGCCGAGGACTAGCGGGGGACAATGAGCAGTTCTTC | CASSRGLAGDNEQFF
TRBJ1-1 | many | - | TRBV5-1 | TGCGCCAGCAGCTTGGAGGGGGGCACTGAAGCTTTCTTT | CASSLEGGTEAFF
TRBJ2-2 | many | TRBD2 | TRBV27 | TGTGCCAGCAGTATCGCGGGAGGGCCTGGCGGGGAGCTGTTTTTT | CASSIAGGPGGELFF
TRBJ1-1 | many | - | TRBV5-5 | TGTGCCAGCAGCCCGGAACCTAACACTGAAGCTTTCTTT | CASSPEPNTEAFF
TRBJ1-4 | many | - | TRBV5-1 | TGCGCCAGCAGCTTGTGGGCTGCAACTAATGAAAAACTGTTTTTT | CASSLWAATNEKLFF
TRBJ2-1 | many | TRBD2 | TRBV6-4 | TGTGCCAGCAGTGAGGGACTAGGACAAACCAATGAGCAGTTCTTC | CASSEGLGQTNEQFF
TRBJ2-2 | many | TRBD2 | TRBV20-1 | TGCAGTGCTAAACCTAGTAGCGGGAGTGTATGGACCGGGGAGCTGTTTTTT | CSAKPSSGSVWTGELFF
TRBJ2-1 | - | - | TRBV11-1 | TGTGCCAGCAGCCCCGGACTTGCTACCCGCCCCCGCTCCTACAATGAGCAGTTCTTC | CASSPGLATRPRSYNEQFF
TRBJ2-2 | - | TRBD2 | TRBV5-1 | TGCGCCAGCAGCTTGAGGATCAGCGGGACGTCCGGGGAGCTGTTTTTT | CASSLRISGTSGELFF
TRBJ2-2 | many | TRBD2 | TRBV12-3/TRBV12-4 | TGTGCCAGCAGGCTGACTATTTGGGACTACAACACCGGGGAGCTGTTTTTT | CASRLTIWDYNTGELFF
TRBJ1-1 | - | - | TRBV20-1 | TGCAGTGCGTGGAGGGGGTCGCGGGTAAAAGCTTTCTTT | CSAWRGSRVKAFF
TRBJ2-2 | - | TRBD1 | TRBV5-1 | TGCGCCAGTGCCGGGACAGCAACCGGGGAGCTGTTTTTT | CASAGTATGELFF
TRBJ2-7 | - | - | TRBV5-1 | TGCGCCAGCAGCTTAAACCTAGATTACGAGCAGTACTTC | CASSLNLDYEQYF
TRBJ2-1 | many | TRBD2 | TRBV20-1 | TGCAGTGCATTAGCGGGAGGGAGGGCGGATGAGCAGTTCTTC | CSALAGGRADEQFF
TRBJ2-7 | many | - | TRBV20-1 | TGCAGTGCTAAGTTGCAGGGGGGCCACGAGCAGTACTTC | CSAKLQGGHEQYF
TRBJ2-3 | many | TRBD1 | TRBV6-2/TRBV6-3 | TGTGCCAGCAGCCGACAGGGAACCACAGATACGCAGTATTTT | CASSRQGTTDTQYF
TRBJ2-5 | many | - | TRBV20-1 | TGCAGTGCTAGAGTTGGACCTCAAGAGACCCAGTACTTC | CSARVGPQETQYF
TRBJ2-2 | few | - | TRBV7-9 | TGTGCCAGCCACCCATCAGGGGCGAACACCGGGGAGCTGTTTTTT | CASHPSGANTGELFF
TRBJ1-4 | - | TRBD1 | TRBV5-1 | TGCGCCAGCAGCTGGGGGACAGTCGGGGATGAAAAACTGTTTTTT | CASSWGTVGDEKLFF
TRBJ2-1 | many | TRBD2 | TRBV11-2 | TGTGCCAGCAGCTTATTGGCGGGAGGGGCCTACAATGAGCAGTTCTTC | CASSLLAGGAYNEQFF
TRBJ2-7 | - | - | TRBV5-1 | TGCGCCAGCAGCTTGAGCGCCTTGGCCGAGCAGTACTTC | CASSLSALAEQYF
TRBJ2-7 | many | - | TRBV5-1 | TGCGCCAGCAGCTTGTCCCTTGACTTCTACGAGCAGTACTTC | CASSLSLDFYEQYF
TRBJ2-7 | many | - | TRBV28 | TGTGCCAGCAGTTTATCGGAAGGGAGTGAGCAGTACTTC | CASSLSEGSEQYF
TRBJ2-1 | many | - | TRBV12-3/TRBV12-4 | TGTGCCAGCAGTTTAGCGGATGAGCAGTTCTTC | CASSLADEQFF
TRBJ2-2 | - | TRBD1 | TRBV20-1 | TGCAGTGCAACAAAATTGCGGACAGGGAATCTGGGGGAGCTGTTTTTT | CSATKLRTGNLGELFF
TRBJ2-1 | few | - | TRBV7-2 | TGTGCCAGCAGCTTAGAGGCGGCACTATACAATGAGCAGTTCTTC | CASSLEAALYNEQFF
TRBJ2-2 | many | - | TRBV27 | TGTGCCAGCAGTTTACTTCCCGGACAGACGACCGGGGAGCTGTTTTTT | CASSLLPGQTTGELFF